The 32 T cell receptor beta chains presented below share a single source sample, sequenced in a study of blood T cell repertoires in COVID-19. The method was immunoSEQ multiplex PCR; TCRdb's version includes in-frame clones alone and lacks a portion of them. The sample lists 200,000 to 250,000 clones, approximately 80% occurring once. Input material: peripheral blood. The receptors were gathered from a woman of 80 years or more with acute or convalescent COVID-19.

V gene TRBV6-5 combines with J gene TRBJ2-5; D is possibly TRBD2 (7 bases). V lost 7 bases and J lost 5, with 20 bases in between. The CDR3 has 15 residues. In germline, CDR1 is MNHEY, CDR2 SVGAGI. The CDR3 coding sequence is TGTGCCAGCACCGGGGGGCCTTTATCGTTGGAGACCCAGTACTTC. It yields the protein CASTGGPLSLETQYF.

This clone was seen more than once but under ten times. This chain joins TRBV30 and TRBJ1-6, with D perhaps TRBD1 (6 bases). This CDR3 is 14 amino acids long. V dropped 0 bases and J dropped 7 bases, with 10 bases sitting between them. Germline lookup yields CDR1 GTSNPN and CDR2 SVGIG (reference sequence). The CDR3 DNA is TGTGCCTGGAGTGTCAACAGGGTGAATTCACCCCTCCACTTT. The encoded protein is CAWSVNRVNSPLHF.

The chain links TRBV14 to TRBJ2-2; TRBD1 might be the D (5 bases). Germline V gene data show CDR1 as SGHDN and CDR2 as FVKESK. The CDR3 has 13 residues. The germline V and J ends were trimmed by 1 base and 13 bases, with 13 bases remaining between them. The CDR3 DNA follows: TGTGCCAGCAGCCAAGTAATCCAGGGCGGGCTGTTTTTT. It is translated as CASSQVIQGGLFF.

V is TRBV7-8 and J is TRBJ1-5; no reliable D call. This CDR3 region has 13 residues. With 5 bases removed from V and 7 bases from J, the gap between germline ends came to 12 bases. Germline V gives CDR1 SGHVS, CDR2 FQNEAQ. The CDR3 sequence: CASSVGREQPQHF. The CDR3 DNA follows: TGTGCCAGCAGCGTAGGGAGGGAGCAGCCCCAGCATTTT.

The chain joins TRBV30 to TRBJ1-6; D is uncertain. The CDR3 extends over 13 amino acids. Trimming cost V 1 base and J 4 bases, with 5 bases left between them. Germline V gives CDR1 GTSNPN, CDR2 SVGIG (reference sequence). CDR3 sequence: CAWSEQYNSPLHF. The CDR3 DNA is TGTGCCTGGAGTGAACAGTATAATTCACCCCTCCACTTT. The entire variable domain, with the rest obtained from reference TRBV30 and TRBJ1-6, is as follows: SQTIHQWPATLVQPVGSPLSLECTVEGTSNPNLYWYRQAAGRGLQLLFYSVGIGQISSEVPQNLSASRPQDRQFILSSKKLLLSDSGFYLCAWSEQYNSPLHFGNGTRLTVT.

J is TRBJ1-1 and V is TRBV19, with 8 nucleotides matching TRBD1. V shed 3 bases and J 6 bases; nucleotides not matched to a gene: 9. Germline values: CDR1 LNHDA, CDR2 SQIVND (reference sequence). The CDR3 totals 15 residues. The CDR3 DNA reads as TGTGCCAGTAGTATGCAGGGGGCGTCTTTACCTGAAGCTTTCTTT. Its protein is CASSMQGASLPEAFF.

V usage is TRBV3-1 (or the pseudogene TRBV3-2) and J usage is TRBJ1-2; a possible D gene is TRBD1 (5 bases). This CDR3 spans 13 amino acids. The germline CDR1 and CDR2 sequences are LGHDT and YNNKEL (reference sequence). With 2 bases removed from V and 8 bases from J, the gap between germline ends came to 12 bases. The CDR3 DNA reads TGTGCCAGCAGCCAATCGGTGGCAGGGGGCTACACCTTC. Its protein product is CASSQSVAGGYTF.

This clone showed up just once. The chain carries TRBV2 and TRBJ2-3; perhaps TRBD1 as D (6 bases). This CDR3 comprises 12 residues. Trimming cost V 8 bases and J 6 bases, with 12 bases left between them. The V gene's germline CDR1 is SNHLY and CDR2 FYNNEI. CDR3 region: CASGQTLDTQYF. The CDR3 nucleotides read TGTGCCAGCGGACAGACGCTGGATACGCAGTATTTT.

A few counts support this clone. The genes are TRBV19 and TRBJ2-1; the D gene is possibly TRBD1 (5 bases). CDR3 size: 15 residues. V lost 7 bases and J 1 base, leaving 14 bases between the germline ends. Looked up from germline, CDR1 is LNHDA and CDR2 is SQIVND (reference sequence). Here the CDR3 reads CASTPGLRSYNEQFF. The CDR3 nucleotides read TGTGCCAGTACCCCAGGGCTCCGTTCCTACAATGAGCAGTTCTTC.

This chain joins TRBV28 and TRBJ2-3; the D is unclear. Germline V CDR1 and CDR2: MDHEN, SYDVKM. Trimming left V 10 bases short and J 4 bases short, with 18 bases between. The CDR3 is made up of 14 amino acids. The CDR3, as DNA: TGTGCCACGGGTCTCCCTCCGCTCGCAGATACGCAGTATTTT. Protein sequence: CATGLPPLADTQYF.

The chain joins TRBV7-8 to TRBJ1-2; weak D call: TRBD1 (6 bases). The CDR3 loop spans 16 amino acids. Germline V gives CDR1 SGHVS, CDR2 FQNEAQ. Deletions cut 1 base from V and 4 bases from J, with 16 bases between. The CDR3 loop reads CASSLGSEQGRYGYTF. The CDR3 DNA is TGTGCCAGCAGCTTAGGTTCGGAACAGGGACGCTATGGCTACACCTTC.

The V call is TRBV5-6, the J call TRBJ2-7; TRBD2 is a possible D gene (6 bases). V lost 2 bases and J 6 bases, leaving 12 bases between the germline ends. This CDR3 contains 13 residues. Germline V gene sequence: CDR1 SGHDT, CDR2 YYEEEE. Here the CDR3 reads CASSFGGWVEQYF. In DNA, the CDR3 is TGTGCCAGCAGCTTTGGGGGGTGGGTCGAGCAGTACTTC.

The V and J genes are TRBV7-9 and TRBJ2-2, with 8 bases identical to TRBD2. V dropped 5 bases and J dropped 7; count of bases not matched to a gene: 6. Germline lookup yields CDR1 SEHNR and CDR2 FQNEAQ (reference sequence). This CDR3 region has 14 residues. The CDR3 here is CASSPSGGGGELFF. The CDR3 DNA follows: TGTGCCAGCAGCCCGAGCGGGGGTGGCGGGGAGCTGTTTTTT.

The chain recombines TRBV5-4 with TRBJ2-7, with 10 positions matching TRBD1. After removal of 0 bases from V and 2 bases from J, the junction contained 2 bases not matched to a gene. Germline V CDR1 and CDR2: SGHNT, YYREEE (reference sequence). This CDR3 has 15 amino acids. The CDR3 nucleotides read TGTGCCAGCAGCTTGGGGGGACAGGGGACCTACGAGCAGTACTTC. It translates to CASSLGGQGTYEQYF. Full variable domain (rest looked up from reference TRBV5-4 and TRBJ2-7): ETGVTQSPTHLIKTRGQQVTLRCSSQSGHNTVSWYQQALGQGPQFIFQYYREEENGRGNFPPRFSGLQFPNYSSELNVNALELDDSALYLCASSLGGQGTYEQYFGPGTRLTVT.

This clone was counted between two and nine times. The rearrangement links TRBV19 to TRBJ2-7; D may be TRBD2 (6 bases). Between the trimmed V and J ends, which lost 5 bases and 2 bases, there was a span of 16 bases. The length of the CDR3 is 15 residues. Germline V gene sequence: CDR1 LNHDA, CDR2 SQIVND (reference sequence). As DNA, the CDR3 is TGTGCCAGTAGTGGACCGGGACTTCCGACCTACGAGCAGTACTTC. Encoded protein: CASSGPGLPTYEQYF.

The chain carries TRBV7-2 and TRBJ1-2; 7 positions match TRBD1. V trimming: 3 bases; J trimming: 5 bases; junction bases outside the gene matches: 3. From germline, CDR1 is SGHTA and CDR2 FQGNSA. This CDR3 contains 13 residues. The CDR3 DNA sequence: TGTGCCAGCAGCTTTGGGACAGCGTATGGCTACACCTTC. Residues: CASSFGTAYGYTF.

The chain has TRBV24-1 and TRBJ2-3; a weak D match, TRBD2 (5 bases). The length of the CDR3 is 19 residues. Germline V gives CDR1 KGHDR, CDR2 SFDVKD. The ends were cut back, 2 bases at V and 2 bases at J, with 22 bases in the middle. The CDR3, as DNA: TGTGCCACCAGTGATTCCGTCCCGTGGATGAATGGACTCACAGATACGCAGTATTTT. The encoded protein is CATSDSVPWMNGLTDTQYF.

The chain uses TRBV28 and TRBJ1-6, with 11 bases lining up with TRBD1. The CDR3 length is 16 residues. The V gene end was trimmed by 5 bases and the J gene end by 9 bases; junction bases not matched to a gene: 9. Looked up from germline, CDR1 is MDHEN and CDR2 is SYDVKM. The CDR3 loop reads CASSLRTGQGVSPLHF. In DNA form, the CDR3 reads TGTGCCAGCAGTCTCAGAACGGGACAGGGGGTTTCACCCCTCCACTTT.

This rearrangement joins TRBV10-3 to TRBJ2-1, with 7 nucleotides matching TRBD1. From germline, CDR1 is ENHRY and CDR2 SYGVKD. With 10 bases clipped from V and 8 bases from J, the junction kept 17 bases outside the gene matches. CDR3 length: 15 residues. The CDR3 is CANGRTGDAGDEQFF. The DNA for the CDR3 is TGTGCCAACGGAAGAACAGGGGACGCAGGGGATGAGCAGTTCTTC.

This clone was seen a handful of times. The V gene is TRBV29-1, the J gene TRBJ1-2; the match to TRBD1 covers 7 bases. This CDR3 is built from 15 residues. CDR1 is SQVTM, CDR2 ANQGSEA, per germline. V dropped 3 bases and J dropped 2; count of bases not matched to a gene: 9. The CDR3 DNA is TGCAGCGTTGAGGGGACAGCTTCTACGAACTATGGCTACACCTTC. As protein: CSVEGTASTNYGYTF.

The chain is built from TRBV2 and TRBJ2-7, with 9 bases fitting TRBD2. This CDR3 has 15 residues. Germline trimming cut 5 bases from V and 3 bases from J; bases unmatched to any gene: 8. Germline V gene sequence: CDR1 SNHLY, CDR2 FYNNEI. CDR3 region: CASSSPGLASYEQYF. As DNA, the CDR3 is TGTGCCAGCAGTTCACCGGGACTAGCAAGCTACGAGCAGTACTTC. The variable domain in full, with the rest retrieved from reference TRBV2 and TRBJ2-7, is EPEVTQTPSHQVTQMGQEVILRCVPISNHLYFYWYRQILGQKVEFLVSFYNNEISEKSEIFDDQFSVERPDGSNFTLKIRSTKLEDSAMYFCASSSPGLASYEQYFGPGTRLTVT.

This chain links TRBV2 with TRBJ1-2; 9 positions match TRBD1. The germline V gene encodes CDR1 SNHLY and CDR2 FYNNEI. This CDR3 region has 14 residues. The ends lost 6 bases at V and 4 bases at J; junction bases unmatched: 6. The CDR3 loop reads CASRRGQGAYGYTF. Written as DNA, the CDR3 is TGTGCCAGCAGGAGGGGACAGGGAGCCTATGGCTACACCTTC. Drawing the rest from reference TRBV2 and TRBJ1-2, the complete variable domain is EPEVTQTPSHQVTQMGQEVILRCVPISNHLYFYWYRQILGQKVEFLVSFYNNEISEKSEIFDDQFSVERPDGSNFTLKIRSTKLEDSAMYFCASRRGQGAYGYTFGSGTRLTVV.

The chain has TRBV7-2 and TRBJ2-2; 8 bases map to TRBD1. Germline CDR1 SGHTA, CDR2 FQGNSA. V shed 5 bases and J 6 bases; nucleotides not matched to a gene: 11. The CDR3 runs to 16 residues. The CDR3 loop is CASSPDRGGGAGELFF. The CDR3 nucleotides are TGTGCCAGCAGCCCCGACAGGGGTGGGGGCGCCGGGGAGCTGTTTTTT.

V usage is TRBV19 and J usage is TRBJ2-2; TRBD2 is a possible D gene (6 bases). Germline V lookup: CDR1 LNHDA, CDR2 SQIVND (reference sequence). V lost 4 bases to trimming and J lost 6 bases, with 6 bases between them. This CDR3 contains 12 residues. The DNA of the CDR3 is TGTGCCAGTAGTACTAGCGCCGGGGAGCTGTTTTTT. Translation gives CASSTSAGELFF.

The chain joins TRBV4-3 to TRBJ1-6; 7 nucleotides match TRBD1. CDR3 length equals 15 residues. V was clipped by 1 base and J by 9 bases; unmatched bases: 6. Germline V lookup: CDR1 LGHNA, CDR2 YSLEER. In nucleotides, the CDR3 is TGCGCCAGCAGCCAAGTCACAGGGGTGACTTCACCCCTCCACTTT. This encodes CASSQVTGVTSPLHF.

The V call is TRBV10-3, the J call TRBJ1-2, with TRBD1 as a possible D gene (6 bases). The V gene lost 11 bases and the J gene lost 6 bases, with 22 bases spanning the gap. Germline loops: CDR1 ENHRY, CDR2 SYGVKD. The CDR3 runs 14 residues. The CDR3 coding sequence is TGTGCCGTCCGAGCTTCACAGGGTGTAGATGGCTACACCTTC. Amino acids: CAVRASQGVDGYTF.

The rearrangement joins TRBV3-1 (or the pseudogene TRBV3-2) to TRBJ2-1, with TRBD2 matching over 12 bases. The V gene end was trimmed by 1 base and the J gene end by 5 bases; junction bases not matched to a gene: 9. The CDR3 extends over 18 amino acids. In germline, CDR1 is LGHDT, CDR2 YNNKEL (reference sequence). The CDR3 loop reads CASSQAYGLAGRNNEQFF. In DNA, the CDR3 is TGTGCCAGCAGCCAAGCCTACGGACTAGCGGGAAGGAACAATGAGCAGTTCTTC.

The V call is TRBV4-3, the J call TRBJ1-1; 12 bases map to TRBD1. CDR3 length: 19 amino acids. Trimming at V came to 3 bases and at J to 6 bases, leaving 17 bases not matched to a gene. Germline V gene lookup returns CDR1 LGHNA and CDR2 YSLEER. CDR3 amino acids: CASSQVTRDRGPQGAEAFF. DNA for the CDR3: TGCGCCAGCAGCCAGGTTACCCGGGACAGGGGGCCCCAGGGGGCTGAAGCTTTCTTT.

The chain is built from TRBV27 and TRBJ2-2; TRBD2 matches at 13 bases. CDR1 is MNHEY and CDR2 is SMNVEV in the germline V gene (reference sequence). This CDR3 comprises 19 residues. J lost 3 bases, V lost 7 bases, and 14 bases had no gene match. This CDR3 reads CASTDGGLAGLGDTGELFF. The CDR3 DNA reads as TGTGCCAGCACCGACGGGGGACTAGCGGGACTAGGGGACACCGGGGAGCTGTTTTTT.

The J gene is TRBJ1-3, the V gene TRBV5-1; D might be TRBD1 (5 bases). Germline V gene data show CDR1 as SGHRS and CDR2 as YFSETQ. V was trimmed by 0 bases and J by 0 bases, leaving 10 bases between them. There are 16 residues in the CDR3. CDR3 bases: TGCGCCAGCAGCTTGGCGGGACTGCACTCTGGAAACACCATATATTTT. It specifies CASSLAGLHSGNTIYF.

This rearrangement joins TRBV7-9 to TRBJ2-1; D remains ambiguous. Germline lookup yields CDR1 SEHNR and CDR2 FQNEAQ (reference sequence). Between the trimmed V and J ends, which lost 0 bases and 4 bases, there was a span of 13 bases. The CDR3 totals 16 residues. In DNA form, the CDR3 reads TGTGCCAGCAGCTTAGCCCCAGATACGCTTTACAATGAGCAGTTCTTC. The encoded protein is CASSLAPDTLYNEQFF.

The V gene is TRBV9, the J gene TRBJ1-1; 11 bases agree with TRBD1. The CDR3 is 17 residues long. In germline, CDR1 is SGDLS, CDR2 YYNGEE. The V segment lost 0 bases and the J segment 4 bases; nucleotides outside the gene matches: 8. The CDR3 here is CASSVERGQGVGTEAFF. CDR3 in DNA: TGTGCCAGCAGCGTAGAGCGGGGACAGGGGGTGGGCACTGAAGCTTTCTTT.